These 20 T cell receptor beta chains share one sample of origin, sequenced in a study of blood T cell repertoires in COVID-19. Using immunoSEQ multiplex PCR, the repertoire was profiled, and TCRdb retains in-frame clones only, with some absent. The table has approximately 310,000 clones, roughly 84% seen once. The sequenced sample consisted of peripheral blood. Source of these receptors: a man in his forties or fifties with active or convalescent COVID-19.

The chain has TRBV2 and TRBJ2-7, with TRBD1 identical over 8 bases. Trimming at V came to 6 bases and at J to 2 bases, leaving 9 bases not matched to a gene. Germline V gene lookup returns CDR1 SNHLY and CDR2 FYNNEI. CDR3 length equals 15 residues. The DNA of the CDR3 is TGTGCCAGCAGCAAATCCGGGACAGGCACCTACGAGCAGTACTTC. Translation: CASSKSGTGTYEQYF. The whole variable domain, remainder taken from reference TRBV2 and TRBJ2-7, is EPEVTQTPSHQVTQMGQEVILRCVPISNHLYFYWYRQILGQKVEFLVSFYNNEISEKSEIFDDQFSVERPDGSNFTLKIRSTKLEDSAMYFCASSKSGTGTYEQYFGPGTRLTVT.

V is TRBV19 and J is TRBJ1-1; D may be TRBD1 (6 bases). Trimming stripped 5 bases from V and 4 bases from J, with 26 bases between. Per germline, CDR1 LNHDA and CDR2 SQIVND (reference sequence). This CDR3 is 18 amino acids long. This CDR3 reads CASSVGGLRWGRATEAFF. The CDR3 bases are TGTGCCAGTAGTGTAGGGGGGCTTCGTTGGGGCAGGGCCACTGAAGCTTTCTTT.

On this clone: The junction departs from the called germline gene at one end, perhaps through a read error. V and J are TRBV28 and TRBJ1-3; the D is unclear. The CDR3 extends over 17 amino acids. Germline V gene lookup returns CDR1 MDHEN and CDR2 SYDVKM. CDR3 DNA sequence: TGTGCCGGCAGTTTATCATCCGGGCGCCCCGGAGGGAACACCATATATTTT. This sequence encodes CAGSLSSGRPGGNTIYF.

The chain links TRBV6-5 to TRBJ2-5; 9 bases match TRBD1. V dropped 5 bases and J dropped 6; count of bases not matched to a gene: 7. CDR3 length: 14 amino acids. CDR1 is MNHEY and CDR2 is SVGAGI in the germline V gene. For the CDR3, the DNA is TGTGCCAGCAGTCGGTCGGACAGGGGAAAGACCCAGTACTTC. Encoded protein: CASSRSDRGKTQYF.

This clone was recorded a few times. Other DNA sequences of this sample code for an identical CDR3. The chain carries TRBV5-1 and TRBJ1-1, with D unresolved. The V end was cut by 0 bases, the J end by 2 bases, with 8 bases between. This CDR3 has 14 amino acids. CDR1 is SGHRS and CDR2 is YFSETQ in the germline V gene. CDR3 bases: TGCGCCAGCAGCTTGGGAGCAGGTAACACTGAAGCTTTCTTT. Its protein product is CASSLGAGNTEAFF. Filled out from reference TRBV5-1 and TRBJ1-1, the complete variable domain reads KAGVTQTPRYLIKTRGQQVTLSCSPISGHRSVSWYQQTPGQGLQFLFEYFSETQRNKGNFPGRFSGRQFSNSRSEMNVSTLELGDSALYLCASSLGAGNTEAFFGQGTRLTVV.

This clone was observed a handful of times. The chain joins TRBV5-1 to TRBJ1-2, with TRBD1 matching 7 bases. This CDR3 region has 14 residues. The V gene's germline CDR1 is SGHRS and CDR2 YFSETQ. V trimming: 3 bases; J trimming: 7 bases; junction bases outside the gene matches: 9. CDR3 protein: CASSWEGGRGGYTF. The CDR3 coding sequence is TGCGCCAGCAGCTGGGAAGGGGGCCGTGGTGGCTACACCTTC. Full variable domain (rest looked up from reference TRBV5-1 and TRBJ1-2): KAGVTQTPRYLIKTRGQQVTLSCSPISGHRSVSWYQQTPGQGLQFLFEYFSETQRNKGNFPGRFSGRQFSNSRSEMNVSTLELGDSALYLCASSWEGGRGGYTFGSGTRLTVV.

The chain employs TRBV30 and TRBJ2-5; TRBD1 matches 9 bases. The germline gives CDR1 GTSNPN, CDR2 SVGIG (reference sequence). V shed 4 bases, J shed 5 bases, and the junction held 11 bases outside the gene matches. This CDR3 is built from 15 residues. CDR3 amino acids: CAWNRQGGFGETQYF. DNA of the CDR3: TGTGCCTGGAATAGACAGGGGGGATTCGGGGAGACCCAGTACTTC.

The CDR3, as DNA: TGTGCCAGCAGCTTGAGTACAGGGGGTGGCACAGATACGCAGTATTTT. Its protein product is CASSLSTGGGTDTQYF. J is TRBJ2-3 and V is TRBV5-6; the match to TRBD1 covers 8 bases. Germline-derived CDR1 and CDR2 are SGHDT and YYEEEE. The V and J ends lost 1 base and 1 base, in that order; junction bases with no gene match: 5. CDR3 size: 16 residues.

This clone has more than one count but fewer than ten. CDR3 coding DNA: TGTGCCAGCAGCTGGACTGCCCTAGAGACTTATTCACCCCTCCACTTT. Encoded protein: CASSWTALETYSPLHF. J is TRBJ1-6 and V is TRBV27; D remains unclear. CDR1 and CDR2 from the germline V gene are MNHEY and SMNVEV (reference sequence). Trimming shortened V by 6 bases and J by 8 bases, and 20 bases separated the two germline ends. The CDR3 is made up of 16 amino acids.

The chain joins TRBV7-8 to TRBJ1-5, with 7 bases identical to TRBD1. J was trimmed by 2 bases and V by 5 bases; bases with no gene match: 21. The length of the CDR3 is 20 residues. Germline CDR1 reads SGHVS; CDR2 reads FQNEAQ. In DNA form, the CDR3 reads TGTGCCAGCAGCCGCGAGGGTTCACCTTACAGGGGATGGGGCAATCAGCCCCAGCATTTT. Amino acid sequence: CASSREGSPYRGWGNQPQHF.

The chain recombines TRBV28 with TRBJ2-5; 13 nucleotides line up with TRBD2. The V and J ends lost 4 bases and 2 bases, in that order; junction bases with no gene match: 7. Germline CDR1 reads MDHEN; CDR2 reads SYDVKM. This CDR3 is built from 17 residues. CDR3 sequence: CASSSGGLAGPQETQYF. CDR3 in DNA: TGTGCCAGCAGTTCCGGGGGACTAGCGGGGCCGCAAGAGACCCAGTACTTC.

This chain connects TRBV28 to TRBJ1-2; no firm D call. V was cut by 4 bases and J by 5 bases, with 11 bases left in between. Looked up from germline, CDR1 is MDHEN and CDR2 is SYDVKM. There are 13 residues in the CDR3. The CDR3 loop reads CASSSSRVYGYTF. The CDR3 coding sequence is TGTGCCAGCAGTTCCTCGCGAGTTTATGGCTACACCTTC.

As DNA, the CDR3 is TGTGCCAGCAGTGATCGGACACCCGTTTCGAAAGGCTACACCTTC. It specifies CASSDRTPVSKGYTF. V usage is TRBV6-1 and J usage is TRBJ1-2, with D possibly TRBD1 on 5 matching bases. CDR1 MNHNS and CDR2 SASEGT come from the germline V gene. V lost 3 bases, J lost 8 bases, and 19 bases lay in between. The CDR3 length is 15 residues.

The chain recombines TRBV4-3 with TRBJ1-4; 9 bases match TRBD1. V was clipped by 0 bases and J by 6 bases; unmatched bases: 14. The CDR3 runs to 19 residues. Per germline, CDR1 LGHNA and CDR2 YSLEER. CDR3 bases: TGCGCCAGCAGCCAAGAAGTAGGGACAGGGAGATGGGCACATGAAAAACTGTTTTTT. Its protein is CASSQEVGTGRWAHEKLFF.

The chain joins TRBV10-3 to TRBJ1-3, with TRBD1 as a possible D gene (6 bases). V was pared by 3 bases and J by 0 bases, with 12 bases between. Germline-derived CDR1 and CDR2 are ENHRY and SYGVKD. CDR3 size: 16 residues. DNA of the CDR3: TGTGCCATCAGTGACTCAGGGGCGACCTCTGGAAACACCATATATTTT. Its translation is CAISDSGATSGNTIYF.

There are many counts of this clone. The chain employs TRBV3-1 (or the pseudogene TRBV3-2) and TRBJ1-6, with 7 bases fitting TRBD1. The CDR3 contains 13 residues. The V and J ends lost 4 bases and 10 bases, in that order; junction bases with no gene match: 4. Germline CDR1 is LGHDT and CDR2 is YNNKEL (reference sequence). In nucleotides, the CDR3 is TGTGCCAGCAGCCCAGGGGGGTGGTCACCCCTCCACTTT. This codes for CASSPGGWSPLHF.

The chain links TRBV4-1 to TRBJ2-4; D is unresolved. The CDR3 sequence is 17 residues long. Trimming removed 1 base from V and 5 bases from J, with 18 bases in between. The germline gives CDR1 MGHRA, CDR2 YSYEKL. The CDR3 here is CASSQARARRSENIQYF. The CDR3 DNA follows: TGCGCCAGCAGCCAAGCCCGAGCGAGGAGAAGTGAAAACATTCAGTACTTC.

The chain links TRBV10-3 to TRBJ1-6, with TRBD1 matching over 7 bases. Trimming took 6 bases from V and 7 from J; bases not matched to a gene: 6. The CDR3 runs 14 residues. From germline, CDR1 is ENHRY and CDR2 SYGVKD. For the CDR3, the DNA is TGTGCCATCAGAAGGGACAGCTCCAATTCACCCCTCCACTTT. This gives the protein CAIRRDSSNSPLHF.

V usage is TRBV27 and J usage is TRBJ2-4, with 11 nucleotides matching TRBD1. The CDR3 runs 15 residues. Trimming cost V 3 bases and J 5 bases; bases outside gene matches: 3. The germline CDR1 and CDR2 sequences are MNHEY and SMNVEV (reference sequence). The CDR3 nucleotides are TGTGCCAGCAGTTTGGACAGGGGGCTGGAAAACATTCAGTACTTC. It yields the protein CASSLDRGLENIQYF.

The chain joins TRBV7-2 to TRBJ1-2; weak D call: TRBD1 (5 bases). V lost 3 bases and J 7 bases, leaving 12 bases between the germline ends. This CDR3 is built from 13 residues. Germline V gives CDR1 SGHTA, CDR2 FQGNSA. CDR3 sequence (DNA): TGTGCCAGCAGCTTCCAGGGAAGAAGTGGCTACACCTTC. This encodes CASSFQGRSGYTF.